This T cell receptor (beta chain) was captured by sequencing in a study of T cells in localized non-small cell lung cancer. V lost 3 bases to trimming and J lost 3 bases, with 16 bases between them. The CDR3 contains 15 residues. Study observations and caveats: A median of approximately 50 of the top 100 tumor clones appeared in adjacent lung, which was paired and uninvolved. Compared with tumor, uninvolved adjacent lung displayed greater T cell clonality, ranking highest overall. Prolonged overall survival went with higher T cell density in the blood. Because sequencing included only one region (of the tumor), heterogeneity remains possible.

With regard to this clone: The antigen remains unidentified.

Produced via immunoSEQ multiplex PCR; TCRdb's table is partial and in-frame only. In the table there are around 41,000 clones, around 83% of which are singletons. Sample: peripheral blood, taken before any cancer treatment. This chain links TRBV5-3 with TRBJ2-7; D perhaps matches TRBD2 (5 bases). TRBV5-3 is recorded as an ORF, its role being uncertain. The TCR comes from a woman aged 18 to 49 with stage III lung adenocarcinoma. The CDR3 DNA reads TGTGCCAGAAGCTCGGGTGCGGACTTCAACTACGAGCAGTACTTC. Amino acids: CARSSGADFNYEQYF.